This TCR beta chain was obtained from a study of blood T cell repertoires in COVID-19. This CDR3 is built from 16 residues. V gave up 5 bases and J gave up 6 bases; unmatched junction bases: 12. Germline values: CDR1 MDHEN, CDR2 SYDVKM. The data were produced by immunoSEQ multiplex PCR, yet TCRdb's version contains in-frame clones alone and is incomplete. There are about 270,000 clones in the sample; just over 90% occur only once, and 2.3% lies in the top ten. Participants were aged roughly 18 to 89 years from some 24 US areas. The J gene is TRBJ2-3, the V gene TRBV28; 9 bases match TRBD2. The clonotype was recovered from a woman aged 40 to 50 with acute COVID-19. Sequenced input: PBMCs or T cells enriched from blood (not recorded which). The CDR3 loop reads CASSPMRRGGEDTQYF. CDR3 DNA sequence: TGTGCCAGCAGTCCTATGAGGCGGGGGGGGGAGGATACGCAGTATTTT.